This TCR beta chain was identified in a study of blood T cells in healthy people across ages. At the level of the study: Every two T cells gave about one barcoded beta molecule via template switching. Study conclusions and caveats: The study regarded diversity estimates from one million T cells as underestimates.

With V trimmed by 6 bases and J by 3 bases, 11 bases remained unmatched. The CDR3 loop spans 15 amino acids. The germline V gene encodes CDR1 KGHSH and CDR2 LQKENI. The donors, all healthy, were Caucasians living in Russia, aged 6 to 90. Whenever a sample was processed, at least 6 million PBMCs were isolated. This clonotype was seen repeatedly, ten times or more. Antigen specificity is unknown. Sample-barcoded 5' priming and a J-beta primer mix drove a second PCR of 7 to 11 cycles. TCRdb recomputed calls from the 5' RACE reads with MiXCR, one row per CDR3 protein. The repertoire holds 550,000 to 800,000 distinct CDR3 sequences, with about 32% as singletons.

The sequence came from an elderly woman in good health. The source material was blood. The chain joins TRBV18 to TRBJ2-7; 7 nucleotides line up with TRBD1. Here the CDR3 reads CASSFEGALSYEQYF. The CDR3 nucleotides are TGTGCCAGCTCTTTCGAGGGGGCTCTAAGCTACGAGCAGTACTTC.